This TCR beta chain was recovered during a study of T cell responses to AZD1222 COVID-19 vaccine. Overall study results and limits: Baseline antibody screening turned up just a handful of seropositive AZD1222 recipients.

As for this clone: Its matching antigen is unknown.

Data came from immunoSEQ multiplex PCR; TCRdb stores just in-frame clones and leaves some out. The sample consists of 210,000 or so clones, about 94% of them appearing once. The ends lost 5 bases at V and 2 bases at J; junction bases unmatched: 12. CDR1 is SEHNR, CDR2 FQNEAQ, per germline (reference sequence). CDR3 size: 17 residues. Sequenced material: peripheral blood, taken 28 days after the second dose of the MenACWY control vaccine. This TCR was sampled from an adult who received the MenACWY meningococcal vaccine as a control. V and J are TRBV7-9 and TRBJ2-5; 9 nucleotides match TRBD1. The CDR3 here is CASSRTGQGLLQETQYF. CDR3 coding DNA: TGTGCCAGCAGCCGAACGGGACAGGGTCTCTTACAAGAGACCCAGTACTTC.